This TCR beta chain was retrieved from a study of cytomegalovirus exposure and HLA in healthy donors. Study-wide findings and caveats: Specificity for CMV antigens was confirmed in vitro for three of the CMV-associated chains. Later, an analysis found that TCR clusters from the first cohort tended to co-occur in the 95 to 150 validation repertoires.

Comments on this clone: The antigen is unknown.

Using immunoSEQ multiplex PCR, the repertoire was profiled, and TCRdb retains in-frame clones only, with some absent. The sample gives more than 150,000 clones, around four fifths of which show up once; roughly 7% is in the top ten. V was shortened by 0 bases and J by 0 bases, with 5 bases between the two germline ends. The CDR3 totals 14 residues. Per germline, CDR1 SGHAT and CDR2 FQNNGV. The chain couples TRBV11-2 to TRBJ1-2; D gene uncertain. The sample consisted of PBMCs. The source is a man aged 18 to 30 in good health and CMV-seropositive. The DNA for the CDR3 is TGTGCCAGCAGCTTAGAGTTAGCTAACTATGGCTACACCTTC. Translation gives CASSLELANYGYTF.